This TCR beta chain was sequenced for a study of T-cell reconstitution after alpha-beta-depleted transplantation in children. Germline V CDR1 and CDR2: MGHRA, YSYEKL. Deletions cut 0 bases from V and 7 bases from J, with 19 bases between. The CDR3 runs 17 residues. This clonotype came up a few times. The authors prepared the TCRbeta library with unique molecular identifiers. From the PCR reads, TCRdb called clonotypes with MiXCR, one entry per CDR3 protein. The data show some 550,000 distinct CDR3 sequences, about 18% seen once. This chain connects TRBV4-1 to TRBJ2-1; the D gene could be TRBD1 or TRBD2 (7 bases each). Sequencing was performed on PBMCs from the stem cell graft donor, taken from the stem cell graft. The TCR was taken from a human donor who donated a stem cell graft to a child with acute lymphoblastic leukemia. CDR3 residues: CASSQEMGQGEGNEQFF. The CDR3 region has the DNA TGCGCCAGCAGCCAAGAGATGGGGCAGGGGGAGGGAAATGAGCAGTTCTTC.